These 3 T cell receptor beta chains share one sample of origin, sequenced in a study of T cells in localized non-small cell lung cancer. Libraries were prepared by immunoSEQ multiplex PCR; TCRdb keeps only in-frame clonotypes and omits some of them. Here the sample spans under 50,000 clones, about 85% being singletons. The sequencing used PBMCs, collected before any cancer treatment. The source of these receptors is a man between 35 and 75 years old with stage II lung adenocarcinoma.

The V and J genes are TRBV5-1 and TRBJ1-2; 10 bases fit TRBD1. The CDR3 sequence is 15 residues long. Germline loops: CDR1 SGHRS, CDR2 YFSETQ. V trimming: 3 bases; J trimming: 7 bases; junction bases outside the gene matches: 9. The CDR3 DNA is TGCGCCAGCAGCTCCGACGGGGGACAGGGGTTTGGCTACACCTTC. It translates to CASSSDGGQGFGYTF. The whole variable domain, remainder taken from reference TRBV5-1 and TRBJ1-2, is KAGVTQTPRYLIKTRGQQVTLSCSPISGHRSVSWYQQTPGQGLQFLFEYFSETQRNKGNFPGRFSGRQFSNSRSEMNVSTLELGDSALYLCASSSDGGQGFGYTFGSGTRLTVV.

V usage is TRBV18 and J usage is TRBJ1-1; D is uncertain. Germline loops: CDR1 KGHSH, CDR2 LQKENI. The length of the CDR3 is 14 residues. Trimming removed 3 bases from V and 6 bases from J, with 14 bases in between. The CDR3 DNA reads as TGTGCCAGCTCACCCACCAACCTGGGCGCTGAAGCTTTCTTT. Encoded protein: CASSPTNLGAEAFF.

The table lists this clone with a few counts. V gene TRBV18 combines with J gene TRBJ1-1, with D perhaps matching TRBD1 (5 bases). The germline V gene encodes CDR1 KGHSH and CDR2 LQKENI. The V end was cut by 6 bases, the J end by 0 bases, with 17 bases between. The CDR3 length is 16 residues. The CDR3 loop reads CASSKSRDLMNTEAFF. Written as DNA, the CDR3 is TGTGCCAGCTCGAAGTCCAGGGACTTAATGAACACTGAAGCTTTCTTT.